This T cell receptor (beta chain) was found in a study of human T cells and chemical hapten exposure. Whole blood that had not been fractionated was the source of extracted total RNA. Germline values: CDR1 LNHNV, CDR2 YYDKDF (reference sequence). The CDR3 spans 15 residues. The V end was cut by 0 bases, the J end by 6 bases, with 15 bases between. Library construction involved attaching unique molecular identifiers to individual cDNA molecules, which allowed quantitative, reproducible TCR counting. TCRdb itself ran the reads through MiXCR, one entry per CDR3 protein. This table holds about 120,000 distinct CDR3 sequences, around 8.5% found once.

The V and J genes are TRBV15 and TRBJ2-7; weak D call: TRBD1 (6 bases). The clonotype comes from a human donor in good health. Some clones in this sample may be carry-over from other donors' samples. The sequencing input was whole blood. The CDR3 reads CATSRDRTAPIEQYF. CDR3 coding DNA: TGTGCCACCAGCAGAGATCGGACAGCTCCCATCGAGCAGTACTTC.